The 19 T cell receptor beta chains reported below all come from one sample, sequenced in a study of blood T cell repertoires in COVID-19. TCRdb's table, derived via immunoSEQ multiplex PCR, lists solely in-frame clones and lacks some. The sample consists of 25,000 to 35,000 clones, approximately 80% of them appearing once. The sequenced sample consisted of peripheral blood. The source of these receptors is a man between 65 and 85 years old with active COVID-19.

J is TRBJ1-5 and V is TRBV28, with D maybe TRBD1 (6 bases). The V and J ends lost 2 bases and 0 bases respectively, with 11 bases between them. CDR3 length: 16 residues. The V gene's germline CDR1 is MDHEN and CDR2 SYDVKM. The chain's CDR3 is CASSLGTLNSNQPQHF. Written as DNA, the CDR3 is TGTGCCAGCAGTTTAGGGACATTAAATAGCAATCAGCCCCAGCATTTT.

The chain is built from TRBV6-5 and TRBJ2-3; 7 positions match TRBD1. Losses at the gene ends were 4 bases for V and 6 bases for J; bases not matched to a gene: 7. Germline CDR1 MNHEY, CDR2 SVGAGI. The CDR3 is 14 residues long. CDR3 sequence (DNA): TGTGCCAGCAGTTGGCAGGGGGAAGGGGATACGCAGTATTTT. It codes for CASSWQGEGDTQYF.

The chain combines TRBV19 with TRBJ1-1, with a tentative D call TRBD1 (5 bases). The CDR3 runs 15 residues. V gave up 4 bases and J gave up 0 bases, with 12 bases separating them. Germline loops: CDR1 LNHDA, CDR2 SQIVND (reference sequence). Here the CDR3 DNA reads TGTGCCAGTAGTACAGGGCGTACGGTGAACACTGAAGCTTTCTTT. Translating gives CASSTGRTVNTEAFF. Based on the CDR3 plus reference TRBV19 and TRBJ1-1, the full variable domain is DGGITQSPKYLFRKEGQNVTLSCEQNLNHDAMYWYRQDPGQGLRLIYYSQIVNDFQKGDIAEGYSVSREKKESFPLTVTSAQKNPTAFYLCASSTGRTVNTEAFFGQGTRLTVV.

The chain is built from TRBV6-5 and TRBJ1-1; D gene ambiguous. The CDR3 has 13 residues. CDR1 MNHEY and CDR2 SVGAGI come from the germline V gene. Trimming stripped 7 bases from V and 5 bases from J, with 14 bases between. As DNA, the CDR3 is TGTGCCAGCACCTCTACATCGGGGACTGAAGCTTTCTTT. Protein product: CASTSTSGTEAFF.

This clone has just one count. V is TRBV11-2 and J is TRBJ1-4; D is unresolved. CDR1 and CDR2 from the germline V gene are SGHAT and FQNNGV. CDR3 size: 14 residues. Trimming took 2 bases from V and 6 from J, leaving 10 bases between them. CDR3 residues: CASSLIGRDEKLFF. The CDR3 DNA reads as TGTGCCAGCAGCTTAATAGGGCGGGATGAAAAACTGTTTTTT.

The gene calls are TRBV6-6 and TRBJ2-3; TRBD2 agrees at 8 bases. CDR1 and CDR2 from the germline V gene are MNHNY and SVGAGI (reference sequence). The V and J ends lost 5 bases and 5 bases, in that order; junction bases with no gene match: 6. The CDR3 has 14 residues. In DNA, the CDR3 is TGTGCCAGCAGTCGGACTAGCTCATTAGATACGCAGTATTTT. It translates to CASSRTSSLDTQYF.

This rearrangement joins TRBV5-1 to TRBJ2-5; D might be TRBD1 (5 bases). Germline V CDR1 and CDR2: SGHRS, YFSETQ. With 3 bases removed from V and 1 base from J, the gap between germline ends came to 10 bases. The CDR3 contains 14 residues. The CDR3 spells CASSSTTVQETQYF. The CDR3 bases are TGCGCCAGCAGCTCCACGACAGTCCAAGAGACCCAGTACTTC.

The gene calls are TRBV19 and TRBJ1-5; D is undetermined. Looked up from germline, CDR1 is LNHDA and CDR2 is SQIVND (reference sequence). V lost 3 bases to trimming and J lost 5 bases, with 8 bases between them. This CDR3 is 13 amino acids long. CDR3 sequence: CASSMTRDQPQHF. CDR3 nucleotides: TGTGCCAGTAGTATGACGAGGGATCAGCCCCAGCATTTT.

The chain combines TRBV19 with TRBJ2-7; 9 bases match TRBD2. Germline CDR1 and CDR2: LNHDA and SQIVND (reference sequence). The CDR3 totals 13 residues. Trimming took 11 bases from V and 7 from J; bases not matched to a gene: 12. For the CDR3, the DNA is TGTGCCGGGGGCGGGGGGGCCTCGAAAGAGCAGTACTTC. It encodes CAGGGGASKEQYF. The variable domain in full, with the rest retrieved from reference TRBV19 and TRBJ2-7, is DGGITQSPKYLFRKEGQNVTLSCEQNLNHDAMYWYRQDPGQGLRLIYYSQIVNDFQKGDIAEGYSVSREKKESFPLTVTSAQKNPTAFYLCAGGGGASKEQYFGPGTRLTVT.

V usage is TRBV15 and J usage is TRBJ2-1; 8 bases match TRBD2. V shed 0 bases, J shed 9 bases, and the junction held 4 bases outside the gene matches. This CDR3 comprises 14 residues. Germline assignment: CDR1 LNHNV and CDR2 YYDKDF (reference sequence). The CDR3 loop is CATSRDRLASEQFF. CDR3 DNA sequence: TGTGCCACCAGCAGAGATCGACTAGCGAGTGAGCAGTTCTTC.

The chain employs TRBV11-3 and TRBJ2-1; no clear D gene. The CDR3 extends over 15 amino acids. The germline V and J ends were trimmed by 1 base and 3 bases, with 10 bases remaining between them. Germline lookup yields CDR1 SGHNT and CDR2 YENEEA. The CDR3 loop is CASSLGRPHYNEQFF. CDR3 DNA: TGTGCCAGCAGCTTAGGGCGGCCCCACTACAATGAGCAGTTCTTC. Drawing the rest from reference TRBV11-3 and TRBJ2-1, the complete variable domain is EAGVVQSPRYKIIEKKQPVAFWCNPISGHNTLYWYLQNLGQGPELLIRYENEEAVDDSQLPKDRFSAERLKGVDSTLKIQPAELGDSAVYLCASSLGRPHYNEQFFGPGTRLTVL.

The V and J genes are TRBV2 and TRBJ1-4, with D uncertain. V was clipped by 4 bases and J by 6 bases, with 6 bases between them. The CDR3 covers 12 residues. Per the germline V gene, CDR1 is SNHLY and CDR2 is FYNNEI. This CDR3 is CASSAVDEKLFF. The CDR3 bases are TGTGCCAGCAGTGCGGTGGATGAAAAACTGTTTTTT.

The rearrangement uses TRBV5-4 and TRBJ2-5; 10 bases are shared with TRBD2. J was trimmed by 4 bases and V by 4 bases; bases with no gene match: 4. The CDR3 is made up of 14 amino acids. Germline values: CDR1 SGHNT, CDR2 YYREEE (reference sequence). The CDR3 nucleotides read TGTGCCAGCAGCCTGAGCGGGGGGGCAGAGACCCAGTACTTC. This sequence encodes CASSLSGGAETQYF.

The CDR3 spells CASSGGGGDQPQHF. The CDR3 DNA sequence: TGTGCCAGCAGCGGTGGGGGGGGCGATCAGCCCCAGCATTTT. The rearrangement uses TRBV9 and TRBJ1-5; tentative D call: TRBD1 (6 bases). The CDR3 has 14 amino acids. The V gene's germline CDR1 is SGDLS and CDR2 YYNGEE. V lost 3 bases and J 5 bases, leaving 12 bases between the germline ends.

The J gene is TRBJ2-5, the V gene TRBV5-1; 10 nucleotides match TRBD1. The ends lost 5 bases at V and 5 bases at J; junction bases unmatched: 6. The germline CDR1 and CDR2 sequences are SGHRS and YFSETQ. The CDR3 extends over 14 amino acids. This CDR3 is CASSAPGQGETQYF. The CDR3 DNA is TGCGCCAGCAGTGCTCCGGGACAGGGGGAGACCCAGTACTTC.

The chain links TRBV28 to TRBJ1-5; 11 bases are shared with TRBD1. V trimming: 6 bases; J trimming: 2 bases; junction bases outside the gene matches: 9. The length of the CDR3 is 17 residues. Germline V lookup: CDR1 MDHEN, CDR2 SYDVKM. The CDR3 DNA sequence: TGTGCCAGCAGGGGATTGGGACAGGGGGTCGGCAATCAGCCCCAGCATTTT. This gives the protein CASRGLGQGVGNQPQHF.

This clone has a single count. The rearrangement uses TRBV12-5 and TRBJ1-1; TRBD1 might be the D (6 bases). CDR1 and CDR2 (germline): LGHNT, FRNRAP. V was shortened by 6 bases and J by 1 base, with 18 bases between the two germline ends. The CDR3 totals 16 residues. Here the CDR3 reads CASGLGGPRGNTEAFF. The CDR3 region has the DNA TGTGCTAGTGGCCTGGGGGGGCCCAGGGGGAACACTGAAGCTTTCTTT.

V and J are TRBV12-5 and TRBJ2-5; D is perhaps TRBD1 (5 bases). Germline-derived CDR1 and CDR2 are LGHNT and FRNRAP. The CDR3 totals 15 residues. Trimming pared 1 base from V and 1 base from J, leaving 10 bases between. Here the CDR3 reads CASGLGFRGQETQYF. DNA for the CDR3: TGTGCTAGTGGTTTGGGATTTAGGGGCCAAGAGACCCAGTACTTC. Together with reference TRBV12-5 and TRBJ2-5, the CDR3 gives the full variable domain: DARVTQTPRHKVTEMGQEVTMRCQPILGHNTVFWYRQTMMQGLELLAYFRNRAPLDDSGMPKDRFSAEMPDATLATLKIQPSEPRDSAVYFCASGLGFRGQETQYFGPGTRLLVL.

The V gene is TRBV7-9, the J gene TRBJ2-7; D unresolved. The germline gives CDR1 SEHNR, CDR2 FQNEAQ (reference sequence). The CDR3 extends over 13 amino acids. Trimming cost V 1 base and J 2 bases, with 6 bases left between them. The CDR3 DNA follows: TGTGCCAGCAGCTTAGACATGACCTACGAGCAGTACTTC. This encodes CASSLDMTYEQYF.